These T cell receptor beta chains were read from a single sample in a study of blood T cells in healthy people across ages. Each CDR3 protein is one row after TCRdb ran MiXCR on the 5' RACE reads. The table has over 700,000 distinct CDR3 sequences, 25% seen once. This same sample was also part of a study on T cells of mothers and their children.

Sequencing used blood. These receptors all stem from a boy between 10 and 17 years old in good health. The CDR3 runs from the conserved cysteine through the conserved F or W. D genes are given only for firm matches. Size is stated for part of the rows, as once, few or many counts, or as a class when the clone is expanded.

CASSPQGVNTQYF	TGTGCCAGCAGCCCGCAGGGGGTAAATACGCAGTATTTT	TRBV14	TRBJ2-3	TRBD1	.
CASSLVTSGRSASSETQYF	TGTGCCAGCAGCTTAGTGACAAGCGGGAGGTCCGCTTCTTCGGAGACCCAGTACTTC	TRBV7-6	TRBJ2-5	TRBD2	few
CASSSVRGNSPLHF	TGTGCCAGCAGCTCTGTCAGGGGGAATTCACCCCTCCACTTT	TRBV5-8	TRBJ1-6	TRBD1	.
CSATPTSGRVDEQFF	TGCAGTGCTACGCCTACTAGCGGGAGAGTCGATGAGCAGTTCTTC	TRBV20-1	TRBJ2-1	TRBD2	.
CASSLTTGQPYEQYF	TGTGCCAGCAGCCTCACGACAGGGCAACCCTACGAGCAGTACTTC	TRBV4-2	TRBJ2-7	TRBD1	.
CASGLYLAGTDTQYF	TGTGCTAGTGGTTTGTACCTAGCGGGAACAGATACGCAGTATTTT	TRBV12-5	TRBJ2-3	TRBD2	.
CAISNGPGGETQYF	TGTGCCATCAGTAACGGACCGGGGGGAGAGACCCAGTACTTC	TRBV10-3	TRBJ2-5	TRBD2	.
CASSSRTGTGTPRGQFF	TGTGCCAGCAGCTCGAGAACCGGGACAGGGACCCCGCGTGGGCAGTTCTTC	TRBV11-3	TRBJ2-1	TRBD1	.
CASGTEMNTEAFF	TGCGCCAGCGGGACAGAAATGAACACTGAAGCTTTCTTT	TRBV5-1	TRBJ1-1	TRBD1	.
CASSLRGGEETQYF	TGCGCCAGCAGCTTACGGGGGGGCGAAGAGACCCAGTACTTC	TRBV5-1	TRBJ2-5	TRBD2	many
CSARGLAGEAQYF	TGCAGTGCTAGAGGACTAGCGGGAGAGGCGCAGTATTTT	TRBV20-1	TRBJ2-3	TRBD2	few
CASSPLGQGAGTEAFF	TGTGCCAGCAGTCCCCTAGGCCAGGGGGCTGGCACTGAAGCTTTCTTT	TRBV6-2/TRBV6-3	TRBJ1-1	TRBD1	.
CSVAGTFYNEQFF	TGCAGCGTGGCAGGGACTTTCTACAATGAGCAGTTCTTC	TRBV29-1	TRBJ2-1	.	few
CASSLGEGDIQYF	TGTGCCAGCAGTTTGGGGGAAGGAGACATTCAGTACTTC	TRBV12-3/TRBV12-4	TRBJ2-4	.	few
CASAVGRGGTSTDTQYF	TGTGCCAGCGCGGTGGGGCGGGGGGGAACTAGCACAGATACGCAGTATTTT	TRBV6-5	TRBJ2-3	TRBD2	.
CATSRDRGQVDGYTF	TGTGCCACCAGCAGAGATCGGGGACAGGTGGATGGCTACACCTTC	TRBV15	TRBJ1-2	TRBD1	.
CASSHPGGSKNEQYF	TGTGCCAGCAGTCATCCAGGGGGTAGTAAGAACGAGCAGTACTTC	TRBV12-3/TRBV12-4	TRBJ2-7	TRBD1	few
CASSRKSHTLQTGFRETQYF	TGTGCCAGCAGCCGAAAGTCCCATACACTTCAAACAGGGTTTCGGGAGACCCAGTACTTC	TRBV7-2	TRBJ2-5	.	.
CASSLVGSQMDTQYF	TGTGCCAGCAGCTTAGTAGGCTCGCAGATGGATACGCAGTATTTT	TRBV11-2	TRBJ2-3	.	.
CATSDATEDYEQYF	TGTGCCACCAGTGACGCCACCGAGGACTACGAGCAGTACTTC	TRBV24-1	TRBJ2-7	.	few
CSARQLEKLFF	TGCAGTGCTAGACAGCTTGAAAAACTGTTTTTT	TRBV20-1	TRBJ1-4	.	.
CASSYETGAWETQYF	TGTGCCAGCAGTTATGAGACAGGGGCGTGGGAGACCCAGTACTTC	TRBV12-3/TRBV12-4	TRBJ2-5	TRBD1	.
CASSQEGASVEQFF	TGTGCCAGCAGCCAAGAAGGGGCTAGTGTCGAGCAGTTCTTC	TRBV3-1	TRBJ2-1	.	.
CASSEFAGDYNEQFF	TGTGCCAGCAGTGAATTCGCAGGGGACTACAATGAGCAGTTCTTC	TRBV6-1	TRBJ2-1	.	.
CASSLLPGTGVGGYTF	TGTGCCAGCAGCCTCTTACCCGGGACAGGGGTTGGGGGCTACACCTTC	TRBV7-3	TRBJ1-2	TRBD1	.
CSARDSGGEQYF	TGCAGTGCTAGAGATTCTGGGGGGGAGCAGTACTTC	TRBV20-1	TRBJ2-7	.	few
CASSQLGLVYEQYF	TGTGCCAGCAGCCAACTAGGACTGGTCTACGAGCAGTACTTC	TRBV4-2	TRBJ2-7	.	.
CASSWGTAGELFF	TGTGCCAGCAGTTGGGGGACGGCCGGGGAGCTGTTTTTT	TRBV6-5	TRBJ2-2	.	few
CASSERQQGVEEAFF	TGTGCCAGTAGTGAACGGCAGCAAGGGGTCGAAGAAGCTTTCTTT	TRBV19	TRBJ1-1	.	few
CATSETGTGDFFSRSGYTF	TGTGCCACCAGTGAGACCGGGACAGGCGATTTCTTTTCGCGGAGTGGCTACACCTTC	TRBV24-1	TRBJ1-2	TRBD1	.
CSARPGLGAWNEQSF	TGCAGTGCTAGACCGGGCCTCGGGGCGTGGAATGAGCAGTCCTTC	TRBV20-1	TRBJ2-5	.	few
CASSRESREGATNEKLFF	TGTGCCAGCAGCCGGGAAAGCAGGGAAGGGGCAACTAATGAAAAACTGTTTTTT	TRBV3-1	TRBJ1-4	.	few
CASSPEAGGELFF	TGTGCCAGCTCACCAGAGGCTGGCGGGGAGCTGTTTTTT	TRBV18	TRBJ2-2	.	few
CANSLSLNNEQFF	TGTGCCAACAGTTTGAGCCTTAACAATGAGCAGTTCTTC	TRBV6-2/TRBV6-3	TRBJ2-1	.	.